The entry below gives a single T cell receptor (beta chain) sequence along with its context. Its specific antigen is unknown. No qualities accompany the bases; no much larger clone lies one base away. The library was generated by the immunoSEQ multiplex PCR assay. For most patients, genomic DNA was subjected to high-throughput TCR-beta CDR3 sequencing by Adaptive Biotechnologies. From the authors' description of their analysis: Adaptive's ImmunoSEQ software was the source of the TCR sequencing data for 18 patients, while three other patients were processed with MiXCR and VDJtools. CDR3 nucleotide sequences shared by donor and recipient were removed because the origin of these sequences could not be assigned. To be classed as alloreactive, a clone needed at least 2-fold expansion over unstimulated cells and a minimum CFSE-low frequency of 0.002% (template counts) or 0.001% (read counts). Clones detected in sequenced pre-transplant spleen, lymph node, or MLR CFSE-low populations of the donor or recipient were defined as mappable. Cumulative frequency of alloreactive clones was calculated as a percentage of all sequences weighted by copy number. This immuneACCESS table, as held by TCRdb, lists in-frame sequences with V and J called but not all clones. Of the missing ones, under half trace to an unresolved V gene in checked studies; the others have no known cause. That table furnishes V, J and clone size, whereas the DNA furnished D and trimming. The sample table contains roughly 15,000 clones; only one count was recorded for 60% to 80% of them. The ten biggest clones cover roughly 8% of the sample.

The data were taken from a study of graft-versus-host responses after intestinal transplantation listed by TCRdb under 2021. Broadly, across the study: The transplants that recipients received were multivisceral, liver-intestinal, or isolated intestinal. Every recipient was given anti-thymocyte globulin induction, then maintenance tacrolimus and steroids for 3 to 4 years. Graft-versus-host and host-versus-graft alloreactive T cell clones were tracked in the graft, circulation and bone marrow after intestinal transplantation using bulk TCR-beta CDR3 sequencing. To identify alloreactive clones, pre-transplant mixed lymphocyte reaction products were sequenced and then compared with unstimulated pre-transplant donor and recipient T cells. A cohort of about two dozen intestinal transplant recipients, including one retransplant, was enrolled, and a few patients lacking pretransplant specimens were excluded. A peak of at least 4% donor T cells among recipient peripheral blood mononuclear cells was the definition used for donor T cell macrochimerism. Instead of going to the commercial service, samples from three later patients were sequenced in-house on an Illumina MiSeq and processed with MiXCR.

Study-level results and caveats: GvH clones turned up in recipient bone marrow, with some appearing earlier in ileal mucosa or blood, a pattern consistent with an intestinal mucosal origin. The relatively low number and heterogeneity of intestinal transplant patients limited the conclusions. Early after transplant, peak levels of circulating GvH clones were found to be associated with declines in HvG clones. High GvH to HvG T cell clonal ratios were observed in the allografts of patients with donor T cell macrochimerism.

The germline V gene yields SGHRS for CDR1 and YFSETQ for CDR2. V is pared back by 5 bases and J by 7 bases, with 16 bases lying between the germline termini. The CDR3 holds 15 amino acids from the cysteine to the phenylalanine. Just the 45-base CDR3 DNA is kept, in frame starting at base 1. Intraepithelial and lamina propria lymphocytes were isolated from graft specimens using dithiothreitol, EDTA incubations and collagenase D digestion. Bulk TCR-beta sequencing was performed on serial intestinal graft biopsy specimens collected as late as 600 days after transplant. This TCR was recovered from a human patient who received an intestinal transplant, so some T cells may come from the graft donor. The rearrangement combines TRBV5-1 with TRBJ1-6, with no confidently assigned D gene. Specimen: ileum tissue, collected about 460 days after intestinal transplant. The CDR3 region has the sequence CASSRGGIENSPLHF. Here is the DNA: TGCGCCAGCAGTCGGGGAGGGATCGAAAATTCACCCCTCCACTTT.